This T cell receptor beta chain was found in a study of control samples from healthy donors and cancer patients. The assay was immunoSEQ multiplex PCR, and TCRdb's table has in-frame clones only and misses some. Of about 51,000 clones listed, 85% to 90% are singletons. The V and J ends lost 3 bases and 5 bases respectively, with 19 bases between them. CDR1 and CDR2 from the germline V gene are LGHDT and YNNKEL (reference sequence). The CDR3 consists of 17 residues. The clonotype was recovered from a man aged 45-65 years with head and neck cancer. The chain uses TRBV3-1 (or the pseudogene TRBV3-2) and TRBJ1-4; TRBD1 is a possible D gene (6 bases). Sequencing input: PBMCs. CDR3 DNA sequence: TGTGCCAGCAGCCATACCGGGGAAGGGGGGGCAAATGAAAAACTGTTTTTT. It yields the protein CASSHTGEGGANEKLFF.